Detailed here is one TCR beta chain. V gave up 3 bases and J gave up 1 base; unmatched junction bases: 8. The germline V gene encodes CDR1 SEHNR and CDR2 FQNEAQ (reference sequence). This CDR3 is 16 amino acids long. These data belong to a study of cytomegalovirus exposure and HLA in healthy donors. In the PCR, 60 Vbeta and 13 Jbeta primers were used. Sequencing was performed with immunoSEQ multiplex PCR; in TCRdb, only in-frame clones are kept and a portion is missing. The table has about 200,000 clones, 80% to 90% seen once. The clonotype originates from a man aged 25-40 years in good health and CMV-seronegative. This chain uses TRBV7-9 with TRBJ1-1; TRBD1 matches 7 bases. The sample taken for sequencing was PBMCs. CDR3 residues: CASSLGTDSPNTEAFF. The CDR3 coding sequence is TGTGCCAGCAGCTTGGGGACAGACAGCCCGAACACTGAAGCTTTCTTT.